A selection of T cell receptor beta chains follows, all from one sample in a study of Ad26.COV2.S vaccination and SARS-CoV-2 variants. Sequenced by immunoSEQ multiplex PCR; TCRdb stores in-frame clones only, minus some. The sample yields roughly 420,000 clones, 80% to 90% seen once. Sample: peripheral blood, taken in a trial of Ad26.COV2.S vaccine versus placebo. Receptors were obtained from a person between 18 and 65 years old who received the Ad26.COV2.S COVID-19 vaccine or a placebo. CDR3s include the opening cysteine and the closing phenylalanine or tryptophan. A D gene is named only where the DNA matches it firmly. Some rows mark clone size as missing; the rest say once, few, many or name a class of expanded clone.

clone_size: NA; v_call: TRBV6-5; d_call: TRBD1; j_call: TRBJ1-5; cdr3_nt: TGTGCCAGCAGCTGGGACAGGGAAACCCAGCCCCAGCATTTT; cdr3_aa: CASSWDRETQPQHF
clone_size: NA; v_call: TRBV7-9; d_call: NA; j_call: TRBJ2-3; cdr3_nt: TGTGCCAGCAGCTTAGGGGCGGACTACACAGATACGCAGTATTTT; cdr3_aa: CASSLGADYTDTQYF
clone_size: NA; v_call: TRBV6-5; d_call: NA; j_call: TRBJ1-2; cdr3_nt: TGTGCCAGCAGTTACGGGCGACCCTATGGCTACACCTTC; cdr3_aa: CASSYGRPYGYTF
clone_size: once; v_call: TRBV10-3; d_call: NA; j_call: TRBJ1-1; cdr3_nt: TGTGCCATCAGTGAGGGACGGACCTTGAACACTGAAGCTTTCTTT; cdr3_aa: CAISEGRTLNTEAFF
clone_size: NA; v_call: TRBV7-3; d_call: NA; j_call: TRBJ1-1; cdr3_nt: TGTGCCAGCAGCCTCGCAGCCTCCTGGGGTACTGAAGCTTTCTTT; cdr3_aa: CASSLAASWGTEAFF
clone_size: NA; v_call: TRBV18; d_call: TRBD2; j_call: TRBJ2-1; cdr3_nt: TGTGCCAGCTCACCACCCGCGGGAGTGGTCTATGAGCAGTTCTTC; cdr3_aa: CASSPPAGVVYEQFF
clone_size: NA; v_call: TRBV29-1; d_call: NA; j_call: TRBJ1-2; cdr3_nt: TGCAGCGTCGGGACATTCAGAGACTATGGCTACACCTTC; cdr3_aa: CSVGTFRDYGYTF
clone_size: NA; v_call: TRBV2; d_call: NA; j_call: TRBJ2-3; cdr3_nt: TGTGCCAGCACAGGGAATCCCACAGATACGCAGTATTTT; cdr3_aa: CASTGNPTDTQYF
clone_size: NA; v_call: TRBV7-2; d_call: TRBD2; j_call: TRBJ2-7; cdr3_nt: TGTGCCAGCAGCTTATTAGCGGGGAACTACGAGCAGTACTTC; cdr3_aa: CASSLLAGNYEQYF
clone_size: NA; v_call: TRBV19; d_call: NA; j_call: TRBJ2-2; cdr3_nt: TGTGCCAGTAGTTACAGGGTGAACACCGGGGAGCTGTTTTTT; cdr3_aa: CASSYRVNTGELFF
clone_size: NA; v_call: TRBV7-3; d_call: NA; j_call: TRBJ2-1; cdr3_nt: TGTGCCAGCAGCTTAGCGGGCCATTACAATGAGCAGTTCTTC; cdr3_aa: CASSLAGHYNEQFF
clone_size: NA; v_call: TRBV5-4; d_call: NA; j_call: TRBJ2-2; cdr3_nt: TGTGCCAGCAGCCCGAAGGCGTCAAGCGCGAACACCGGGGAGCTGTTTTTT; cdr3_aa: CASSPKASSANTGELFF
clone_size: NA; v_call: TRBV7-8; d_call: TRBD2; j_call: TRBJ2-5; cdr3_nt: TGTGCCAGCAGCTTAGGCCCAGCGGGAGGACAAGAGACCCAGTACTTC; cdr3_aa: CASSLGPAGGQETQYF
clone_size: NA; v_call: TRBV18; d_call: TRBD1; j_call: TRBJ2-7; cdr3_nt: TGTGCCAGCTCCACTGAGACAGGGGTCTACGAGCAGTACTTC; cdr3_aa: CASSTETGVYEQYF
clone_size: NA; v_call: TRBV4-3; d_call: TRBD1; j_call: TRBJ2-7; cdr3_nt: TGCGCCAGCAGCCAAGGGTACAGGGGGGTCTACGAGCAGTACTTC; cdr3_aa: CASSQGYRGVYEQYF
clone_size: NA; v_call: TRBV2; d_call: NA; j_call: TRBJ1-4; cdr3_nt: TGTGCCAGCACCGTAACTTCAACTAATGAAAAACTGTTTTTT; cdr3_aa: CASTVTSTNEKLFF
clone_size: few; v_call: TRBV4-1; d_call: NA; j_call: TRBJ2-2; cdr3_nt: TGCGCCAGCAGCCACCCGAAGGGGGGCAAGGCCGGGGAGCTGTTTTTT; cdr3_aa: CASSHPKGGKAGELFF
clone_size: NA; v_call: TRBV19; d_call: NA; j_call: TRBJ1-4; cdr3_nt: TGTGCCAGTAGTATAGATCTGGAGGAAAAGACTAATGAAAAACTGTTTTTT; cdr3_aa: CASSIDLEEKTNEKLFF
clone_size: once; v_call: TRBV7-8; d_call: TRBD1; j_call: TRBJ1-5; cdr3_nt: TGTGCCAGCAGTGCCTCGGGACAGGGGGCGAGTCAGCCCCAGCATTTT; cdr3_aa: CASSASGQGASQPQHF
clone_size: NA; v_call: TRBV6-1; d_call: NA; j_call: TRBJ1-1; cdr3_nt: TGTGCCAGCAGTGAAGCCCAGGGGTGGCACACTGAAGCTTTCTTT; cdr3_aa: CASSEAQGWHTEAFF
clone_size: NA; v_call: TRBV6-5; d_call: TRBD1; j_call: TRBJ1-1; cdr3_nt: TGTGCCAGCAGGCTACAGGGGGCGTCCACTGAAGCTTTCTTT; cdr3_aa: CASRLQGASTEAFF
clone_size: NA; v_call: TRBV28; d_call: TRBD2; j_call: TRBJ2-1; cdr3_nt: TGTGCCAGCAGAAATAGCGGGGGGCCACAGAATGAGCAGTTCTTC; cdr3_aa: CASRNSGGPQNEQFF